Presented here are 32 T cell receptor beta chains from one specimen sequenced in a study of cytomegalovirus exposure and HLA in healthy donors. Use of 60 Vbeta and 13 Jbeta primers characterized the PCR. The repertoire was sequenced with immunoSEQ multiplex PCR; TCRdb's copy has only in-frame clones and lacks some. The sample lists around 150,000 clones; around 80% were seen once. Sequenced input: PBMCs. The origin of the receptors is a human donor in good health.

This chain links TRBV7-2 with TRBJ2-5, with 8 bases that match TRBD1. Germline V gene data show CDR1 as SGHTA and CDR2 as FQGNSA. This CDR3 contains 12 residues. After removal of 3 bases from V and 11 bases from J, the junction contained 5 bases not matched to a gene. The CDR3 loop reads CASSLDREVQYF. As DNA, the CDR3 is TGTGCCAGCAGCTTGGACAGGGAGGTGCAGTACTTC.

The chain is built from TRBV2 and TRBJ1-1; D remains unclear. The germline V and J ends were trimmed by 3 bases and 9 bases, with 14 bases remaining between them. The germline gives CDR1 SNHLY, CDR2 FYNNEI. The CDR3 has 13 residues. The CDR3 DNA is TGTGCCAGCAGTGAGGTTGGAGGAGGTAAAGCTTTCTTT. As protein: CASSEVGGGKAFF.

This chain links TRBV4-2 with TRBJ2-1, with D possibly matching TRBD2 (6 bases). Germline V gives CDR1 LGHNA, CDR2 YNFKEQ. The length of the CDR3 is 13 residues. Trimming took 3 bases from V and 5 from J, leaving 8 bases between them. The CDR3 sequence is CASSQGGDNEQFF. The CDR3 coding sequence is TGTGCCAGCAGCCAGGGCGGGGACAATGAGCAGTTCTTC.

This chain's CDR3 is CASTTGGYTEAFF. The CDR3 bases are TGTGCCAGCACGACAGGGGGCTACACTGAAGCTTTCTTT. This chain connects TRBV6-1 to TRBJ1-1; 10 positions agree with TRBD1. Germline CDR1 MNHNS, CDR2 SASEGT. The CDR3 is 13 amino acids. J was trimmed by 3 bases and V by 7 bases; bases with no gene match: 2.

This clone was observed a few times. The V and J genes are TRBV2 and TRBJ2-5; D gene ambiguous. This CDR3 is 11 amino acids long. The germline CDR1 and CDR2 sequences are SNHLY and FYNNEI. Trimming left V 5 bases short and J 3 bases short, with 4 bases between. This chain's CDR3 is CASSYKETQYF. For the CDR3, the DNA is TGTGCCAGCAGTTATAAAGAGACCCAGTACTTC. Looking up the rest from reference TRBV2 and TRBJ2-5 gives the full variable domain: EPEVTQTPSHQVTQMGQEVILRCVPISNHLYFYWYRQILGQKVEFLVSFYNNEISEKSEIFDDQFSVERPDGSNFTLKIRSTKLEDSAMYFCASSYKETQYFGPGTRLLVL.

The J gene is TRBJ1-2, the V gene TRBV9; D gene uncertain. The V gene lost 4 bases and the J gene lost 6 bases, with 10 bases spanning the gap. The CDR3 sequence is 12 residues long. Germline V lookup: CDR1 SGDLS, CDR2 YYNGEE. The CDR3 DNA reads TGTGCCAGCAGCCGACTGACGGATGGCTACACCTTC. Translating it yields CASSRLTDGYTF.

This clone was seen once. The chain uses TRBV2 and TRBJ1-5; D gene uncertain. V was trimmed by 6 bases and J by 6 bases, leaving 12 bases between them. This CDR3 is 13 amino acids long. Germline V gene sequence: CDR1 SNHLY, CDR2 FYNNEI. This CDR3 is CASRNTLGQPQHF. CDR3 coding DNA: TGTGCCAGCAGGAACACTCTAGGTCAGCCCCAGCATTTT.

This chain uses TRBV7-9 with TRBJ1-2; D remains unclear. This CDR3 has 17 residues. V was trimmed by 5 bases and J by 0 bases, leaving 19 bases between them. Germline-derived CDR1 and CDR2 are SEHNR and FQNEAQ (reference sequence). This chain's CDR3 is CASSPGEVGATNYGYTF. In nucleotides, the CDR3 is TGTGCCAGCAGCCCTGGAGAGGTAGGAGCTACTAACTATGGCTACACCTTC.

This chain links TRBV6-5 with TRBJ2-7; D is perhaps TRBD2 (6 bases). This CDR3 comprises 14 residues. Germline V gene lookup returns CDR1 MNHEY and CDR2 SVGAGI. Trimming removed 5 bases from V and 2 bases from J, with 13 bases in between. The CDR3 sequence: CASSRVTSTYEQYF. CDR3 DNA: TGTGCCAGCAGTAGGGTGACTAGTACCTACGAGCAGTACTTC.

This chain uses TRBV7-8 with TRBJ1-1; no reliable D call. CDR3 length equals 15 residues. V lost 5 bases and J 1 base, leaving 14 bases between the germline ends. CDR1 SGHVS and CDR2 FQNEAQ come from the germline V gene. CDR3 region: CASSLSGRENTEAFF. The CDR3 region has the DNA TGTGCCAGCAGCCTATCGGGGAGGGAGAACACTGAAGCTTTCTTT. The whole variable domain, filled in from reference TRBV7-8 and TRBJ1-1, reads GAGVSQSPRYKVAKRGQDVALRCDPISGHVSLFWYQQALGQGPEFLTYFQNEAQLDKSGLPSDRFFAERPEGSVSTLKIQRTQQEDSAVYLCASSLSGRENTEAFFGQGTRLTVV.

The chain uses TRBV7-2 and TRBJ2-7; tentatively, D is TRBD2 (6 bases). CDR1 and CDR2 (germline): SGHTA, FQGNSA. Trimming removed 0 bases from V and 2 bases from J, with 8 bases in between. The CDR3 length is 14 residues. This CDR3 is CASSLAGLTYEQYF. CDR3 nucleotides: TGTGCCAGCAGCTTAGCGGGACTTACCTACGAGCAGTACTTC.

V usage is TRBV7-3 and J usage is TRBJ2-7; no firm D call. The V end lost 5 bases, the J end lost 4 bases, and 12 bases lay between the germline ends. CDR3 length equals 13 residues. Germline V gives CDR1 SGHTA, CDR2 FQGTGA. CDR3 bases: TGTGCCAGCAGCCTGGCGGTGGTTTACGAGCAGTACTTC. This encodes CASSLAVVYEQYF.

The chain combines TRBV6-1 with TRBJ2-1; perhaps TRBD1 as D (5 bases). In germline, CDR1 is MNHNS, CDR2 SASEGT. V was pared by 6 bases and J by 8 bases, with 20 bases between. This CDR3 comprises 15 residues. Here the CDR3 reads CASSQFGQGTDEQFF. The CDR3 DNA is TGTGCCAGCAGCCAATTTGGGCAGGGAACAGATGAGCAGTTCTTC.

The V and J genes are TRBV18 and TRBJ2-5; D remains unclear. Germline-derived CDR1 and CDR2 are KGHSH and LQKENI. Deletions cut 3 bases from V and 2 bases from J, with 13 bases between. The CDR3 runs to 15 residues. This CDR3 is CASSPSISLQETQYF. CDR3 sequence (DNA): TGTGCCAGCTCACCTTCGATCAGTTTACAAGAGACCCAGTACTTC.

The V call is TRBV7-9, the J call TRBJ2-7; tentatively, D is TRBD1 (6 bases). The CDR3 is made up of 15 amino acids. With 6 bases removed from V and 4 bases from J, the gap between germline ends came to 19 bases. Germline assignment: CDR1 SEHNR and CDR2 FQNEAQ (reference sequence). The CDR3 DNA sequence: TGTGCCAGCAGTTCCGGACAGCGAGGGACGTACGAGCAGTACTTC. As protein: CASSSGQRGTYEQYF.

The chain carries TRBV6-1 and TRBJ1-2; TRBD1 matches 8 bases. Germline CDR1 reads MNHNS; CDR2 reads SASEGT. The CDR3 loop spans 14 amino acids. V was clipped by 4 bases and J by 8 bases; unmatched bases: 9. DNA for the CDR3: TGTGCCAGCAGTGCTGAAACAGGGGGTGGCGGCTACACCTTC. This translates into CASSAETGGGGYTF.

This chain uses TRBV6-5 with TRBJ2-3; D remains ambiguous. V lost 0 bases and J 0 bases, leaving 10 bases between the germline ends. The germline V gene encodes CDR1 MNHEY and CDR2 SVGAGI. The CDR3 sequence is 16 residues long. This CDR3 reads CASSYSWLLSTDTQYF. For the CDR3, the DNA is TGTGCCAGCAGTTACTCATGGCTACTAAGCACAGATACGCAGTATTTT.

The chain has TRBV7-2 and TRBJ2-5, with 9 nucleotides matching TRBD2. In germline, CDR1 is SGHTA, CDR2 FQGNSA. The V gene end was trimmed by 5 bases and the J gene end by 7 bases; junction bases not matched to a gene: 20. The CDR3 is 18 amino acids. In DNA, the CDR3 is TGTGCCAGCAGCCCTAGAACCCTTAGCGGGGGACCCGTTGGGACCCAGTACTTC. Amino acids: CASSPRTLSGGPVGTQYF.

The CDR3 DNA follows: TGTGCCAGCAGCCAACAAAGGGGTGCGAACACCGGGGAGCTGTTTTTT. It specifies CASSQQRGANTGELFF. This chain uses TRBV2 with TRBJ2-2; maybe TRBD1 (5 bases). Trimming shortened V by 6 bases and J by 0 bases, and 14 bases separated the two germline ends. This CDR3 has 16 residues. The germline CDR1 and CDR2 sequences are SNHLY and FYNNEI.

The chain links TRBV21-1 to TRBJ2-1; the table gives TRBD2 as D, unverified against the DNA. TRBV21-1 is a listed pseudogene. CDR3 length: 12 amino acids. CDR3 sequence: CASSKSCNEQFF. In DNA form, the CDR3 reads TGTGCCAGCAGCAAATCCTGCAATGAGCAGTTCTTC.

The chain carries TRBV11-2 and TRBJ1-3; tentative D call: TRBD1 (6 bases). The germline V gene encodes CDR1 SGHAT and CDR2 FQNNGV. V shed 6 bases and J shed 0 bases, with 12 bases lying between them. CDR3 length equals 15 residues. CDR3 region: CASSRGTYSGNTIYF. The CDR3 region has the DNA TGTGCCAGCAGTAGGGGGACGTACTCTGGAAACACCATATATTTT.

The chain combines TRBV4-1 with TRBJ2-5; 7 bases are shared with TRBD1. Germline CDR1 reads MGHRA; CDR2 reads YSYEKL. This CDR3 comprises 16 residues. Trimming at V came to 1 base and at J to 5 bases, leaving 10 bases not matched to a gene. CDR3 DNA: TGCGCCAGCAGCCAAGTTTCAGGGGGTCTGATGGAGACCCAGTACTTC. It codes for CASSQVSGGLMETQYF.

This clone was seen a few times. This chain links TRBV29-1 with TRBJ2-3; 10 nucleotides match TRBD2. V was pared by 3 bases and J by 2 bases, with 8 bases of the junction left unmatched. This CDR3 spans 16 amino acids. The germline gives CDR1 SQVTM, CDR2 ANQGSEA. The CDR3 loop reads CSVDSLAGASTDTQYF. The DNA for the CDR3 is TGCAGCGTTGACTCGCTAGCGGGGGCCTCCACAGATACGCAGTATTTT.

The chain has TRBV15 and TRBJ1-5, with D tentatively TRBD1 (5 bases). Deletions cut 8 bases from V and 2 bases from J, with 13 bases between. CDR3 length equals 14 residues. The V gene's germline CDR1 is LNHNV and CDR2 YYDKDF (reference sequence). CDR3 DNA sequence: TGTGCCACCGCCCCGGGGGGGGGCAATCAGCCCCAGCATTTT. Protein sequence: CATAPGGGNQPQHF. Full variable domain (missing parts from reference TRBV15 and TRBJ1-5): DAMVIQNPRYQVTQFGKPVTLSCSQTLNHNVMYWYQQKSSQAPKLLFHYYDKDFNNEADTPDNFQSRRPNTSFCFLDIRSPGLGDTAMYLCATAPGGGNQPQHFGDGTRLSIL.

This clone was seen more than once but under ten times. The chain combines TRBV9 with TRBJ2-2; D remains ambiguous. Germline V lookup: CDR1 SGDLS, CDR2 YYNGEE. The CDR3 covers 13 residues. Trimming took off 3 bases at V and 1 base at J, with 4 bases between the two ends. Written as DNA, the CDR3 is TGTGCCAGCAGCGCGAGGAACACCGGGGAGCTGTTTTTT. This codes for CASSARNTGELFF. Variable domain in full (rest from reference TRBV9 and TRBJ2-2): DSGVTQTPKHLITATGQRVTLRCSPRSGDLSVYWYQQSLDQGLQFLIQYYNGEERAKGNILERFSAQQFPDLHSELNLSSLELGDSALYFCASSARNTGELFFGEGSRLTVL.

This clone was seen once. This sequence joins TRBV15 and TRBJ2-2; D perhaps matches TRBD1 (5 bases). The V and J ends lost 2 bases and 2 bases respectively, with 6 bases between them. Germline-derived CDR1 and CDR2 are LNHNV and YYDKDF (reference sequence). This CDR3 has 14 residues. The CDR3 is CATSRQGNTGELFF. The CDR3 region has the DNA TGTGCCACCAGCAGACAGGGAAACACCGGGGAGCTGTTTTTT.

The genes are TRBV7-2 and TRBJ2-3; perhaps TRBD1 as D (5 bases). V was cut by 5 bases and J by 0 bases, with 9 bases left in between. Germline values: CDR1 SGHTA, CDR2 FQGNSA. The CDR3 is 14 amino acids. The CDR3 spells CASSLTVSTDTQYF. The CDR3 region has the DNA TGTGCCAGCAGCCTGACAGTAAGCACAGATACGCAGTATTTT.

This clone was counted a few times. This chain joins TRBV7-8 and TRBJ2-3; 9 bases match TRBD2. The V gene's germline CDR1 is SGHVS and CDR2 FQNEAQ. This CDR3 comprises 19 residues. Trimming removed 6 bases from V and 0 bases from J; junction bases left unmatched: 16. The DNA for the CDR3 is TGTGCCAGCAGTCCCGCCCCCACAGCGGGGGGCCTAAGCACAGATACGCAGTATTTT. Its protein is CASSPAPTAGGLSTDTQYF.

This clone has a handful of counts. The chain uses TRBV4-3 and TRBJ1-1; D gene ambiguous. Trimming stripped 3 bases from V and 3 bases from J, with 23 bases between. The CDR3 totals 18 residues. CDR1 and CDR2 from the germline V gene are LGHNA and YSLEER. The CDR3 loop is CASSHATSGPFSDTEAFF. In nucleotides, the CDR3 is TGCGCCAGCAGCCATGCGACGAGCGGACCTTTTTCGGACACTGAAGCTTTCTTT.

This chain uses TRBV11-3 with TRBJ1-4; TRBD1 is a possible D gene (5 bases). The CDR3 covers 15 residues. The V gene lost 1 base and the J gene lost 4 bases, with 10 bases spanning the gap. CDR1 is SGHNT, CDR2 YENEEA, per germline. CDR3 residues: CASSLAGPNNEKLFF. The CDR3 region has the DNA TGTGCCAGCAGCTTAGCAGGGCCCAATAATGAAAAACTGTTTTTT.

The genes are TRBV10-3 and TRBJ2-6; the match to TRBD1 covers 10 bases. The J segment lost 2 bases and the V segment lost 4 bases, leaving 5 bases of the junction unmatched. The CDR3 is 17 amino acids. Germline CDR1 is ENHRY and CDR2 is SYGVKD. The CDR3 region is CAISGDRGGAGANVLTF. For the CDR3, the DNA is TGTGCCATCAGTGGGGACAGGGGTGGGGCTGGGGCCAACGTCCTGACTTTC.

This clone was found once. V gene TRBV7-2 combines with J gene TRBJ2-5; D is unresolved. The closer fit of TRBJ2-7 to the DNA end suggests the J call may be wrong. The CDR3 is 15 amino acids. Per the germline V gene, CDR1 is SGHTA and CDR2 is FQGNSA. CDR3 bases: TGTGCCAGCAGCCCAAGCCCCTATAGCTCCTACGAGCAGTACTTC. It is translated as CASSPSPYSSYEQYF.